The 11 T cell receptor beta chains below were found in one sample sequenced in a study of CD8+ T cells in alopecia areata. Treatment described: oral pan-JAK inhibitor, 5-10 mg twice daily. It was cDNA, reverse transcribed from extracted RNA, that served as the sequencing template. Method: immunoSEQ multiplex PCR; TCRdb's copy keeps in-frame clones and lacks some. The table includes under 150,000 clones, 55% to 60% detected once. This sample comprised CD4+ T cells sorted from blood, obtained at week 24, from a patient treated with tofacitinib. The receptors come from a human donor with alopecia areata.

This clone was counted between two and nine times. The chain carries TRBV29-1 and TRBJ1-2; 9 bases fit TRBD1. Germline V CDR1 and CDR2: SQVTM, ANQGSEA. V lost 1 base and J lost 10; bases outside the gene matches: 10. The CDR3 has 14 residues. The CDR3 spells CSVEVTGTGKVYTF. The CDR3 DNA reads as TGCAGCGTTGAAGTGACCGGGACAGGGAAGGTCTACACCTTC.

The V and J genes are TRBV2 and TRBJ2-5; D not resolved. The CDR3 has 13 amino acids. Trimming took off 7 bases at V and 1 base at J, with 10 bases between the two ends. The V gene's germline CDR1 is SNHLY and CDR2 FYNNEI. The CDR3 DNA reads TGTGCCAGCAACCTGGCCCTCCAAGAGACCCAGTACTTC. This codes for CASNLALQETQYF. The full variable domain, in which reference TRBV2 and TRBJ2-5 provide the parts outside the CDR3, is EPEVTQTPSHQVTQMGQEVILRCVPISNHLYFYWYRQILGQKVEFLVSFYNNEISEKSEIFDDQFSVERPDGSNFTLKIRSTKLEDSAMYFCASNLALQETQYFGPGTRLLVL.

The chain uses TRBV18 and TRBJ2-4; D ambiguous. Germline assignment: CDR1 KGHSH and CDR2 LQKENI. This CDR3 contains 15 residues. V was cut by 0 bases and J by 4 bases, with 10 bases left in between. In DNA, the CDR3 is TGTGCCAGCTCACCACCATCCGGTCTGAAAAACATTCAGTACTTC. Residues: CASSPPSGLKNIQYF.

V and J are TRBV4-1 and TRBJ2-1; 9 bases fit TRBD2. There are 16 residues in the CDR3. V lost 5 bases and J lost 1; bases outside the gene matches: 6. Per germline, CDR1 MGHRA and CDR2 YSYEKL. The CDR3 region has the DNA TGCGCCAGCAGCAGATTAGCGGGGGAGTCCTACAATGAGCAGTTCTTC. Residues: CASSRLAGESYNEQFF.

This chain links TRBV5-4 with TRBJ2-1, with 8 bases fitting TRBD1. The CDR3 length is 13 residues. The V segment lost 4 bases and the J segment 6 bases; nucleotides outside the gene matches: 3. Germline assignment: CDR1 SGHNT and CDR2 YYREEE (reference sequence). The CDR3 nucleotides are TGTGCCAGCAGCCTTACAGGGGGCAATGAGCAGTTCTTC. It yields the protein CASSLTGGNEQFF.

This clone has more than one count but fewer than ten. This chain connects TRBV7-9 to TRBJ2-5, with D uncertain. Trimming cost V 3 bases and J 5 bases, with 7 bases left between them. Germline CDR1 reads SEHNR; CDR2 reads FQNEAQ (reference sequence). The CDR3 totals 12 residues. This CDR3 is CASSFGLETQYF. The CDR3 DNA follows: TGTGCCAGCAGCTTTGGTCTTGAGACCCAGTACTTC.

The CDR3 DNA reads TGCGCCAGCAGCTTGGACAGGGGCGGCTATGGCTACACCTTC. It encodes CASSLDRGGYGYTF. The chain carries TRBV5-1 and TRBJ1-2, with TRBD1 matching 7 bases. V was pared by 0 bases and J by 4 bases, with 3 bases of the junction left unmatched. Germline-derived CDR1 and CDR2 are SGHRS and YFSETQ. This CDR3 region has 14 residues.

V usage is TRBV7-9 and J usage is TRBJ2-2; TRBD2 might be the D (5 bases). Trimming took 6 bases from V and 0 from J, leaving 14 bases between them. The CDR3 is made up of 16 amino acids. Germline V CDR1 and CDR2: SEHNR, FQNEAQ (reference sequence). CDR3 amino acids: CASSHVVGANTGELFF. CDR3 sequence (DNA): TGTGCCAGCAGTCACGTCGTGGGAGCGAACACCGGGGAGCTGTTTTTT. The full variable domain, its missing parts supplied by reference TRBV7-9 and TRBJ2-2, is DTGVSQNPRHKITKRGQNVTFRCDPISEHNRLYWYRQTLGQGPEFLTYFQNEAQLEKSRLLSDRFSAERPKGSFSTLEIQRTEQGDSAMYLCASSHVVGANTGELFFGEGSRLTVL.

V is TRBV19 and J is TRBJ1-2; D remains unclear. V lost 4 bases and J lost 4, with 7 bases in between. Per germline, CDR1 LNHDA and CDR2 SQIVND (reference sequence). This CDR3 is 12 amino acids long. CDR3 residues: CASSTHRYGYTF. The CDR3 DNA is TGTGCCAGTAGTACTCACCGCTATGGCTACACCTTC.

The V gene is TRBV6-1, the J gene TRBJ1-6, with D possibly being TRBD1 (5 bases). V was cut by 7 bases and J by 8 bases, with 12 bases left in between. CDR3 length equals 13 residues. CDR1 is MNHNS, CDR2 SASEGT, per germline. This chain's CDR3 is CASNGAQDSPLHF. CDR3 nucleotides: TGTGCCAGCAATGGGGCCCAGGATTCACCCCTCCACTTT.

The chain is built from TRBV7-9 and TRBJ2-2; D may be TRBD1 or TRBD2 (5 bases each). Germline values: CDR1 SEHNR, CDR2 FQNEAQ (reference sequence). CDR3 length: 13 residues. Deletions cut 5 bases from V and 4 bases from J, with 8 bases between. CDR3 nucleotide sequence: TGTGCCAGCAGCACCGGGACCACCGGGGAGCTGTTTTTT. Amino acids: CASSTGTTGELFF.